This TCR beta chain emerged from a study of post-analysis software for immune sequencing data. For the study at large: The courses of disease that were included comprised relapsing-remitting, secondary progressive and progressive-relapsing multiple sclerosis. Broader study findings: Batch-mates among the samples co-clustered strongly by F measure. Controls showed significantly higher normalized Chao1 diversity than did multiple sclerosis patients. Higher frequency in patients than in controls was seen for several TRBV segments, with TRBV5-6, TRBV5-1 and TRBV20-1 among them.

Prepared libraries of TCR beta cDNA carried unique molecular identifiers. Each sample of about 0.9 to 10 million input T cells yielded 500,000 or so cDNA molecules, so each molecule approximated one T cell. Each CDR3 protein gets one entry after TCRdb re-called the PCR reads with MiXCR. This table holds about 620,000 distinct CDR3 sequences, around 47% found once. This clonotype occurred a few times. Its antigen is still unknown. This CDR3 is 14 amino acids long. Germline CDR1 reads SGHTA; CDR2 reads FQGNSA. V lost 2 bases and J 2 bases, leaving 10 bases between the germline ends. The chain couples TRBV7-2 to TRBJ2-7; either TRBD1 or TRBD2 may supply D (5 bases each). The sequencing sample was made of blood. The receptor comes from a girl aged 10-17 years with multiple sclerosis. CDR3 sequence reads: CASSLLGVTYEQYF. The CDR3 coding sequence is TGTGCCAGCAGCTTATTGGGGGTGACCTACGAGCAGTACTTC.